This TCR beta chain was found in a study of cytomegalovirus exposure and HLA in healthy donors. Overall study context: In a later analysis, the 120 or so validation repertoires were reported to have used the same platform as the 600 to 700 first-cohort repertoires. Findings of the study overall: According to reports, the classifier identified cytomegalovirus status with high specificity and sensitivity. It was 150 to 200 TCR beta chains that were listed as cytomegalovirus-associated. A subsequent analysis found that TCR clusters from the first cohort also tended to co-occur in the 130 or so validation repertoires, with 90% to 95% of cluster scores above 0.

This clone was counted a single time. No antigen is known for it. The table came from immunoSEQ multiplex PCR; TCRdb's copy has only in-frame clones and leaves some out. Of 150,000 to 200,000 clones in the sample, more than 75% were seen once. The sequenced sample consisted of PBMCs. The TCR originated in a woman under 30 in good health and CMV-seronegative.

The CDR3 DNA sequence: TGTGCCAGCAGCTTGGGCAGGCTCTACGAGCAGTACTTC. It encodes CASSLGRLYEQYF. V gene TRBV5-6 combines with J gene TRBJ2-7; D call uncertain. Germline V gene sequence: CDR1 SGHDT, CDR2 YYEEEE. This CDR3 is 13 amino acids long. Trimming removed 0 bases from V and 3 bases from J, with 7 bases in between.